The T cell receptor (beta chain) described here comes from a study of shared clonotypes between healthy human individuals. This clone was picked up a small number of times. From germline, CDR1 is SEHNR and CDR2 FQNEAQ (reference sequence). This CDR3 region has 13 residues. V lost 4 bases and J 6 bases, leaving 12 bases between the germline ends. Some clones are missing from TCRdb's copy, which holds only in-frame ones; the method was immunoSEQ multiplex PCR. The sample includes over 2 million clones, around 90% of them seen just once. The rearrangement joins TRBV7-9 to TRBJ1-1, with D possibly matching TRBD1 (6 bases). The specimen sequenced was naive CD4+ T cells from PBMCs. Specified subset: CD45RA+ positively selected. The TCR was taken from a man between 18 and 35 years old in good health. Some clones in this sample may be carry-over from other donors' samples. The CDR3 region has the DNA TGTGCCAGCAGCTCAGAACAGGGTGCTGAAGCTTTCTTT. Encoded protein: CASSSEQGAEAFF.